The 6 T cell receptor beta chains presented below share a single source sample, sequenced in a study of regulatory T cells in long-lasting Graves disease. Time point given: newly diagnosed GD, antithyroid drugs for less than 3 months. PBMCs were the source of the RNA used for TCR sequencing. Construction of the TCR beta libraries employed iRepertoire HTBI primers in conjunction with Arm-PCR of CDR3 regions. TCRdb reprocessed the multiplex PCR reads via MiXCR and lists one record per CDR3 protein. The data show a few hundred thousand distinct CDR3 sequences, with over 12% seen just once and roughly 8% held by the top ten. The sample also formed part of further work on T cells in Graves' hyperthyroidism and ophthalmopathy.

The sample in question was peripheral blood mononuclear cells (PBMCs), obtained at new diagnosis, from a patient treated with antithyroid drugs. The receptors here all came from a woman aged 40 to 50 with Graves disease.

This clonotype showed up many times. The chain combines TRBV28 with TRBJ2-1; tentatively, D is TRBD1 or TRBD2 (5 bases each). Germline loops: CDR1 MDHEN, CDR2 SYDVKM. The CDR3 has 14 amino acids. V was shortened by 2 bases and J by 7 bases, with 12 bases between the two germline ends. CDR3 loop: CASSLSPEGNEQFF. The CDR3 DNA reads TGTGCCAGCAGTTTAAGCCCAGAGGGGAATGAGCAGTTCTTC.

In its sample, this clonotype was seen many times. The CDR3 region is CASSMTRRDHLYEQYF. The CDR3 DNA is TGTGCCAGCAGTATGACTCGGCGGGATCATCTTTACGAGCAGTACTTC. V usage is TRBV28 and J usage is TRBJ2-7; D might be TRBD2 (6 bases). V gave up 5 bases and J gave up 4 bases, with 21 bases separating them. The CDR3 is 16 residues long. Germline-derived CDR1 and CDR2 are MDHEN and SYDVKM.

This clonotype has ten or more counts. This chain connects TRBV11-2 to TRBJ2-3, with D unclear. Germline CDR1 SGHAT, CDR2 FQNNGV. CDR3 length equals 14 residues. The V end lost 0 bases, the J end lost 3 bases, and 7 bases lay between the germline ends. CDR3 in amino acids: CASSLDPQTDTQYF. The CDR3 region has the DNA TGTGCCAGCAGCTTAGACCCCCAGACAGATACGCAGTATTTT.

The table lists this clonotype with many counts. The chain combines TRBV28 with TRBJ1-4, with a weak D call TRBD1 (5 bases). The ends were cut back, 1 base at V and 13 bases at J, with 16 bases in the middle. CDR1 is MDHEN and CDR2 is SYDVKM in the germline V gene. The length of the CDR3 is 14 residues. The CDR3 region has the DNA TGTGCCAGCAGTTTATTCGGGGAGGGGAATGGACTGTTTTTT. This translates into CASSLFGEGNGLFF.

In this sample, this clonotype turned up many times. The CDR3 DNA reads as TGTGCCAGCAGCTTGGGACTAGCGGGCCCTAAAAACATTCAGTACTTC. Its protein is CASSLGLAGPKNIQYF. The V call is TRBV7-3, the J call TRBJ2-4; TRBD2 matches 12 bases. Germline V gene sequence: CDR1 SGHTA, CDR2 FQGTGA. V shed 3 bases, J shed 4 bases, and the junction held 4 bases outside the gene matches. The CDR3 runs 16 residues. Using reference TRBV7-3 and TRBJ2-4 for the parts outside the CDR3, the full variable domain is GAGVSQTPSNKVTEKGKYVELRCDPISGHTALYWYRQSLGQGPEFLIYFQGTGAADDSGLPNDRFFAVRPEGSVSTLKIQRTERGDSAVYLCASSLGLAGPKNIQYFGAGTRLSVL.

This clonotype occurred many times. The chain links TRBV6-2 or TRBV6-3 to TRBJ2-4; D remains ambiguous. The V gene lost 4 bases and the J gene lost 8 bases, with 15 bases spanning the gap. This CDR3 has 14 amino acids. CDR1 MNHEY and CDR2 SVGEGT come from the germline V gene. The CDR3 sequence: CASSLVRRAYIQYF. The CDR3 nucleotides are TGTGCCAGCAGTTTGGTGAGAAGGGCCTACATTCAGTACTTC.